This paragraph reports one T cell receptor (beta chain). The entry originates in a study of shared clonotypes between healthy human individuals. The V gene end was trimmed by 7 bases and the J gene end by 6 bases; junction bases not matched to a gene: 10. Looked up from germline, CDR1 is LNHDA and CDR2 is SQIVND (reference sequence). This CDR3 comprises 15 residues. Naive CD8 cells lacked CD45RO, underwent positive selection for CCR7 and left out terminally differentiated effector memory CD45RA+ cells. Several immunoSEQ plates held equal portions of the genomic DNA taken from each subset. The DNA input per sorted-subset replicate PCR was roughly 0.2 ug, corresponding to 25,000 to 30,000 T cell genomes. Assay used: immunoSEQ multiplex PCR; TCRdb lists only in-frame clones, some missing. The sample lists about 2,100,000 clones; more than 85% were seen once.

Sequenced sample: naive CD8+ T cells from PBMCs. This chain links TRBV19 with TRBJ1-5, with 9 bases identical to TRBD1. The TCR sequence derives from a man younger than 35 in good health. Some clones in this sample may be carry-over from other donors' samples. CDR3 coding DNA: TGTGCCAGTAATCACCCGAACAGGGGGCTTCAGCCCCAGCATTTT. Amino acid sequence: CASNHPNRGLQPQHF.